This is a list of T cell receptor beta chains from one sample in a study of T-cell reconstitution after alpha-beta-depleted transplantation in children. TCRdb processed the PCR reads anew with MiXCR; each CDR3 protein has one entry. The sample consists of hundreds of thousands of distinct CDR3 sequences, around 13% of them appearing once. Specimen: PBMCs, collected before TCRalphabeta/CD19-depleted stem cell transplant. These receptors all stem from a girl aged 2 to 10 with congenital amegakaryocytic thrombocytopenia, due to receive a stem cell transplant. Both conserved end residues are part of each CDR3. The D gene is left open where the match is weak. Clone size is shown for a subset of rows, as once, few, many or a class of expanded clone.

v_call: TRBV5-1; j_call: TRBJ2-7; d_call: TRBD2; cdr3_length: 16; clone_size: .; cdr3_aa: CASRPGLAGPSYEQYF; cdr3_nt: TGCGCCAGCAGGCCGGGACTAGCGGGGCCTTCCTACGAGCAGTACTTC
v_call: TRBV14; j_call: TRBJ2-1; d_call: TRBD2; cdr3_length: 18; clone_size: .; cdr3_aa: CASSQETSGTSSYNEQFF; cdr3_nt: TGTGCCAGCAGCCAAGAGACTAGCGGGACGAGCTCCTACAATGAGCAGTTCTTC
v_call: TRBV12-3/TRBV12-4; j_call: TRBJ2-2; d_call: .; cdr3_length: 12; clone_size: many; cdr3_aa: CASRRGTGELFF; cdr3_nt: TGTGCCAGCAGGCGGGGTACCGGGGAGCTGTTTTTT
v_call: TRBV7-8; j_call: TRBJ2-6; d_call: .; cdr3_length: 14; clone_size: .; cdr3_aa: CASWQGSGANVLTF; cdr3_nt: TGTGCCAGCTGGCAGGGGTCAGGGGCCAACGTCCTGACTTTC
v_call: TRBV12-3/TRBV12-4; j_call: TRBJ2-3; d_call: TRBD2; cdr3_length: 15; clone_size: many; cdr3_aa: CASTVAGASTDTQYF; cdr3_nt: TGTGCCAGCACCGTAGCGGGAGCTAGCACAGATACGCAGTATTTT
v_call: TRBV20-1; j_call: TRBJ2-1; d_call: TRBD2; cdr3_length: 17; clone_size: many; cdr3_aa: CSARDTRLAGAMNEQFF; cdr3_nt: TGCAGTGCTAGAGACACACGACTAGCGGGAGCTATGAATGAGCAGTTCTTC
v_call: TRBV12-3/TRBV12-4; j_call: TRBJ2-7; d_call: .; cdr3_length: 14; clone_size: many; cdr3_aa: CASSLHPVDYEQYF; cdr3_nt: TGTGCCAGCAGTTTACACCCGGTAGACTACGAGCAGTACTTC
v_call: TRBV7-2; j_call: TRBJ1-4; d_call: .; cdr3_length: 12; clone_size: .; cdr3_aa: CASRSREEKPFF; cdr3_nt: TGTGCCAGCAGATCCAGGGAGGAAAAACCGTTTTTT
v_call: TRBV7-6; j_call: TRBJ2-3; d_call: .; cdr3_length: 13; clone_size: .; cdr3_aa: CASSAGPEDTQYF; cdr3_nt: TGTGCCAGCAGCGCCGGACCCGAAGATACGCAGTATTTT
v_call: TRBV7-2; j_call: TRBJ1-5; d_call: .; cdr3_length: 14; clone_size: few; cdr3_aa: CASSLAGEGQPQHF; cdr3_nt: TGTGCCAGCAGCTTAGCGGGGGAGGGCCAGCCCCAGCATTTT
v_call: TRBV12-3/TRBV12-4; j_call: TRBJ1-6; d_call: TRBD1; cdr3_length: 16; clone_size: many; cdr3_aa: CASRYSGDRGNSPLHF; cdr3_nt: TGTGCCAGCAGATACTCCGGGGACAGGGGAAATTCACCCCTCCACTTT